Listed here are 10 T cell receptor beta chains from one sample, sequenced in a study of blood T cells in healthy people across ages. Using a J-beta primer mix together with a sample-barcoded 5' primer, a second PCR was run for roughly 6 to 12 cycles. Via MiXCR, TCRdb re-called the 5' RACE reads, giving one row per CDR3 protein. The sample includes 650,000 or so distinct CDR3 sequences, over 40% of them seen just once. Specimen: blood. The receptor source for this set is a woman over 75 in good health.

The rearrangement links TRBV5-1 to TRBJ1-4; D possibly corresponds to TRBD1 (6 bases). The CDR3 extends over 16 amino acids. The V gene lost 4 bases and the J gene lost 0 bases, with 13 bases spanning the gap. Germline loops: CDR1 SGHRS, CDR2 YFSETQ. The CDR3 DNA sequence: TGCGCCAGCAGCCCCCCGGGACAAGCAACTAATGAAAAACTGTTTTTT. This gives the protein CASSPPGQATNEKLFF.

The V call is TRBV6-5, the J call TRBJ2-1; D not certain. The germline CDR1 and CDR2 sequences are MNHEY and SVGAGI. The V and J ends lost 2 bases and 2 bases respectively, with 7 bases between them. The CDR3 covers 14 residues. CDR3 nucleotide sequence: TGTGCCAGCAGTTACCCTGGACCCTACAATGAGCAGTTCTTC. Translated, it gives CASSYPGPYNEQFF.

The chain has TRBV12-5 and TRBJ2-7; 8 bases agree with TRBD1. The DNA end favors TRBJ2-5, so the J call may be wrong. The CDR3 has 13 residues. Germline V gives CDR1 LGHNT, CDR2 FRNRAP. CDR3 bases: TGTGCTAGTGGTCAAGGGACAGGAAAGACCCAGTACTTC. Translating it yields CASGQGTGKTQYF.

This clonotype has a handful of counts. For the CDR3, the DNA is TGCGCCAGCAGCGCCACAGGGATCGGAAGCACTGAAGCTTTCTTT. It encodes CASSATGIGSTEAFF. V usage is TRBV4-1 and J usage is TRBJ1-1; a weak D match, TRBD1 (6 bases). Per germline, CDR1 MGHRA and CDR2 YSYEKL. This CDR3 region has 15 residues. Trimming took 5 bases from V and 4 from J, leaving 17 bases between them.

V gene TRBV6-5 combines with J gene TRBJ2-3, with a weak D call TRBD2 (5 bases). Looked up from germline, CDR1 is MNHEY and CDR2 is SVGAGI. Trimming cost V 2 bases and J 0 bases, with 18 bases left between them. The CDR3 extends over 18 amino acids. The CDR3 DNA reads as TGTGCCAGCAGTTACGTCCGGGCTCGAGGGCGCAGCACAGATACGCAGTATTTT. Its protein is CASSYVRARGRSTDTQYF.

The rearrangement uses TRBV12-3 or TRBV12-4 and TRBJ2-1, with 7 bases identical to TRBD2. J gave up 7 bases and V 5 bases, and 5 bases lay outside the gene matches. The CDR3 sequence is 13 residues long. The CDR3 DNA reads TGTGCCAGCAGTCCCTGGGGGGGAAATGAGCAGTTCTTC. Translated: CASSPWGGNEQFF.

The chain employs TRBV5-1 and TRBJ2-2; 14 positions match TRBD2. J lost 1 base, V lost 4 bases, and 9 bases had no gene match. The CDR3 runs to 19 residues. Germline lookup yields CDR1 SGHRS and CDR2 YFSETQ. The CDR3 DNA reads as TGCGCCAGCAGCAAGGGACTAGCGGGGGCCCTTGGGAACACCGGGGAGCTGTTTTTT. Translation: CASSKGLAGALGNTGELFF. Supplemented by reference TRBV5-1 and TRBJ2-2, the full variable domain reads KAGVTQTPRYLIKTRGQQVTLSCSPISGHRSVSWYQQTPGQGLQFLFEYFSETQRNKGNFPGRFSGRQFSNSRSEMNVSTLELGDSALYLCASSKGLAGALGNTGELFFGEGSRLTVL.

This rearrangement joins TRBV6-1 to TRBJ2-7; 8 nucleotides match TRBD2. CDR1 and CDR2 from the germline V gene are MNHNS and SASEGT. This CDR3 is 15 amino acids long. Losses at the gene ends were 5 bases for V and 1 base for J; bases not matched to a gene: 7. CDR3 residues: CASSPGLAMSYEQYF. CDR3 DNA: TGTGCCAGCAGTCCCGGACTAGCCATGTCCTACGAGCAGTACTTC.

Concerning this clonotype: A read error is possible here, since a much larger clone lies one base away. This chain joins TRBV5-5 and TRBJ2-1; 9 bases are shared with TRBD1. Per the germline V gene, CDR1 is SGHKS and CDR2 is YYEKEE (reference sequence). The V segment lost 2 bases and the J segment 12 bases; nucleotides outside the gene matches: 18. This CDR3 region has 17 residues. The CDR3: CASSLIFSGQGLWGQFF. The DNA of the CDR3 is TGTGCCAGCAGCTTAATTTTTAGCGGACAGGGGCTCTGGGGGCAGTTCTTC.

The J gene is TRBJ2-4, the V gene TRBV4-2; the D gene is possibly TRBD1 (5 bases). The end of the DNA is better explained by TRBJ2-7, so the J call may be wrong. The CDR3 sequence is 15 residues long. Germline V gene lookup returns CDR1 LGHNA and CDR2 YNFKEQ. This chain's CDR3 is CASSQDRSRVGEQYF. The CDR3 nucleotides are TGTGCCAGCAGCCAAGATAGGAGCAGGGTTGGCGAGCAGTACTTC.